This entry is about one TCR beta chain. This clonotype has only a few counts. Its antigen is still unknown. No base qualities exist here, and no much larger clone lies one base off it. The protocol used for the library was 5' RACE. Instrument on record: Illumina HiSeq 2000. Template switching added a universal primer binding site, and the final cDNA carried a unique molecular identifier that allowed TCR cDNA molecules to be counted accurately. Specific primers in the conserved constant-segment region were used to synthesize first-strand cDNA for TCR alpha and beta chains. To control for contamination, every cDNA library carried two barcodes: a SMART-Mk sample barcode plus Illumina barcodes. TruSeq adapter sequences along with Illumina sample barcodes were introduced in two successive PCR steps. Sequencing of the TCR alpha and beta cDNA libraries was done on the Illumina HiSeq platform using custom primers. For the original study's pipeline: MiGEC processed the raw reads to extract unique molecular identifiers, while MiXCR was used to determine the CDR3 positions. Recombination models were inferred per individual with the repgenHMM and IGoR tools using an EM algorithm. Shared clonotype analysis was performed with the tcR package in R, normalizing sharing by the product of cloneset sizes. Out-of-frame nonproductive sequences were analyzed to study raw recombination free of thymic and clonal selection effects. Clones were called with MiXCR by TCRdb after fastp trimmed the public reads at Q25, and only in-frame beta chains were retained. When rows share a CDR3 protein, they turn into one entry using the most common DNA and genes. The V and J calls come from TCRdb's annotation, not from the publication. This sample comprises fewer than 650,000 distinct CDR3 sequences, roughly 9.5% of them detected only once. The top ten constitute under 3.5% of the sample.

The record originates from a study of identical twins (dated by TCRdb to about 2016). About the investigation overall: The study deep-sequenced TCR alpha and beta repertoires from monozygotic twins, unrelated adults of various ages and cord blood to test whether fetal clonotypes persist. Replicate twin experiments were performed at different times using different library preparation protocols to rule out contamination.

Results the study describes overall, beyond this receptor: The excess sharing between twins in beta out-of-frame sequences was weaker because fewer shared sequences reduced the signal-to-noise ratio. Out-of-frame TCR alpha sequences shared between twins showed an excess of low generation-probability sequences compared with coincidental sharing between unrelated individuals. Zero-insertion analyses could be partly confounded by invariant T cells such as MAIT and iNKT, though diverse VJ usage argued against such confounding for most clonotypes. Conclusions relied on cross-sectional statistical analysis, since the same donors could not be followed over many years. Abundant cord blood beta clonotypes had fewer insertions, young adult naive repertoires showed a similar but weaker trend, and memory repertoires showed no such trend. Recombination models systematically underestimated out-of-frame TCR alpha sharing in monozygotic twins but agreed with sharing between unrelated individuals.

Every donor in the study was a healthy Caucasian. Three pairs of female monozygotic twins, all aged roughly 18 to 29 years, made up the twin cohort. Peripheral blood mononuclear cells were used as the source from which RNA for TCR libraries was isolated. CDR1 MDHEN and CDR2 SYDVKM were looked up in the germline V gene. The CDR3 spans 13 residues, from the cysteine through the phenylalanine. Only the CDR3 DNA is retained, 39 bases long and in frame from the first base. Trimming takes 6 bases from V and 5 bases from J, and the germline ends sit 14 bases apart. This sample also belongs to another study, concerning yellow fever vaccine responses in identical twins. According to the second study: The T cell response to vaccination in identical twins was reported by the authors to appear partly convergent and partly personalized. In identical twins, the study followed T cell clones that responded to the vaccine with precision.

The chain couples TRBV28 to TRBJ2-7; the D gene is perhaps TRBD1, on 6 matching bases. Sequenced sample: PBMCs. This clonotype was obtained from a young woman in good health. The CDR3 protein sequence reads: CASRENRVHEQYF. The nucleotide sequence reads as follows: TGTGCCAGCAGAGAAAACAGGGTCCACGAGCAGTACTTC.